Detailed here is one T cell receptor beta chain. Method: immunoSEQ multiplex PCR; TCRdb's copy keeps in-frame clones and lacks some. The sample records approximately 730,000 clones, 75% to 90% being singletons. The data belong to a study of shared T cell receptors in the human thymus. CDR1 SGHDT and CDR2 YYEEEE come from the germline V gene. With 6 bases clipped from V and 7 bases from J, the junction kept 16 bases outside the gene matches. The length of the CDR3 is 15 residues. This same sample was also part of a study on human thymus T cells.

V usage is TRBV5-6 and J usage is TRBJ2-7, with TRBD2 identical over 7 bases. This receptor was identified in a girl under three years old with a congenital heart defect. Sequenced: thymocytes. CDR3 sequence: CASNWWSPGRGEQYF. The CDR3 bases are TGTGCCAGCAACTGGTGGAGTCCGGGGAGGGGAGAGCAGTACTTC.